These T cell receptor beta chains were read from a single sample in a study of PD-1 blockade in mismatch repair-deficient tumors. Sequencing used immunoSEQ multiplex PCR; TCRdb keeps in-frame clones, though not all of them. The table records approximately 22,000 clones, 84% of them present only once. The material sequenced was peripheral blood, taken 2 weeks after starting pembrolizumab. These receptors were taken from an adult with mismatch repair-deficient cancer. The CDR3 runs from the conserved cysteine through the conserved F or W. The D gene is left open where the match is weak. Rows may omit the clone size; those that give it use once, few, many or a size class.

abundance	d_gene	v_gene	j_gene	CDR3nt	CDR3aa
NA	NA	TRBV5-1	TRBJ2-2	TGCGCCAGCAGCTTGGATCCAGGGACGAACACCGGGGAGCTGTTTTTT	CASSLDPGTNTGELFF
NA	TRBD2	TRBV5-6	TRBJ2-3	TGTGCCAGCAGCTTGGATAGCGGGAGGGCGGCAGATACGCAGTATTTT	CASSLDSGRAADTQYF
NA	NA	TRBV7-9	TRBJ2-1	TGTGCCAGCAGCTTAAGCGCAGGGCTCAGGGAGCAGTTCTTC	CASSLSAGLREQFF
few	NA	TRBV7-7	TRBJ2-5	TGTGTGGGTGGGGGGAAGGGCCGGACCCAGTACTTC	CVGGGKGRTQYF
NA	TRBD1	TRBV28	TRBJ2-7	TGTGCCAGCAGTGGACAGGTCATGAGAGAGCAGTACTTC	CASSGQVMREQYF
NA	NA	TRBV10-3	TRBJ1-4	TGTGCCACGGCACCAACTAATGAAAAACTGTTTTTT	CATAPTNEKLFF
NA	TRBD1	TRBV4-1	TRBJ2-7	TGCGCCAGCAGGGGACAGGGGAGAGGTGAGCAGTACTTC	CASRGQGRGEQYF
NA	NA	TRBV15	TRBJ2-4	TGTGCCACCAGCAGGAGGGGGGTAAAAAACATTCAGTACTTC	CATSRRGVKNIQYF
once	NA	TRBV6-1	TRBJ1-3	TGTGCCAGCAGGGAAGGTACCGGGGGCTCTGGAAACACCATATATTTT	CASREGTGGSGNTIYF
NA	TRBD1	TRBV2	TRBJ1-2	TGTGCCAGCAGTGAATTCTTCCCTAACAGGGGAGCTAACTATGGCTACACCTTC	CASSEFFPNRGANYGYTF
NA	NA	TRBV6-5	TRBJ1-1	TGTGCCAGCAGCCCTCGTGGAGGCATGAACACCGAAGCTTTCTTT	CASSPRGGMNTEAFF
NA	NA	TRBV5-1	TRBJ2-2	TGCGCCAGCAGCTTGGTGGGGGGGAACACCGGGGAGCTGTTTTTT	CASSLVGGNTGELFF
NA	TRBD2	TRBV29-1	TRBJ2-1	TGCAGCGTTGAACCAACCGGGACTATATACAATGAGCAGTTCTTC	CSVEPTGTIYNEQFF
once	NA	TRBV6-5	TRBJ1-3	TGTGCCAGCAGTTCTACCTGGACACCCGGAAACACCATATATTTT	CASSSTWTPGNTIYF
medium-sized	NA	TRBV29-1	TRBJ1-1	TGCAGCGTCAACAGGGTTAGGACTGAAGCTTTCTTT	CSVNRVRTEAFF
NA	NA	TRBV4-2	TRBJ1-5	TGTGCCAGCAGCCAAGAAGCAGGGAGCAATCAGCCCCAGCATTTT	CASSQEAGSNQPQHF
NA	NA	TRBV29-1	TRBJ2-7	TGCAGCGTCGGACTGGACGGCTACGAGCAGTACTTC	CSVGLDGYEQYF
NA	NA	TRBV7-2	TRBJ2-7	TGTGCCAGCAGTTCATATCCTACAGTAGACTACGAGCAGTACTTC	CASSSYPTVDYEQYF
NA	NA	TRBV30	TRBJ1-5	TGTGCCTGGAGTCCTTCTAGCAATCAGCCCCAGCATTTT	CAWSPSSNQPQHF
NA	NA	TRBV7-9	TRBJ1-1	TGTGCCAGCAGCTTAGCGATGGGGGTGACTGAAGCTTTCTTT	CASSLAMGVTEAFF
NA	TRBD2	TRBV7-9	TRBJ2-6	TGTGCCAGCAGCCCCCGTGTAGCGGGCCATACTGGGGCCAACGTCCTGACTTTC	CASSPRVAGHTGANVLTF
once	TRBD2	TRBV16	TRBJ2-3	TGTGCCAGCAGCCAACCAGAGACTAGCGGATCAGATACGCAGTATTTT	CASSQPETSGSDTQYF
NA	NA	TRBV10-3	TRBJ1-5	TGTGCCATCAGTGAGGGTCAGCAGGGGTGGGGTCAGCCCCAGCATTTT	CAISEGQQGWGQPQHF
NA	TRBD2	TRBV11-2	TRBJ2-3	TGTGCCAGCAGCTTACGGCCGTCTAGCGGGCGGTACGGAGATACGCAGTATTTT	CASSLRPSSGRYGDTQYF
NA	NA	TRBV10-2	TRBJ2-7	TGCGCCAGCAGCCGGGGTCAAGCCTACGAGCAGTACTTC	CASSRGQAYEQYF
NA	NA	TRBV6-4	TRBJ1-4	TGTGCCAGTATATTCTGCCGGGACACAACTAATGAAAAACTGTTTTTT	CASIFCRDTTNEKLFF
NA	NA	TRBV6-1	TRBJ2-1	TGTGCCAGCAGTGAAGGGGGCTCCTACAATGAGCAGTTCTTC	CASSEGGSYNEQFF
NA	TRBD1	TRBV18	TRBJ2-1	TGTGCCAGCTCAACACCCGGGACAGCGTACAATGAGCAGTTCTTC	CASSTPGTAYNEQFF
NA	NA	TRBV5-1	TRBJ2-1	TGCGCCAGCAGCTTGGACGTTGGTGAGCAGTTCTTC	CASSLDVGEQFF
NA	TRBD2	TRBV19	TRBJ2-1	TGTGCCAGTAGTCCCAGCGGGAGGTCTGGTAAGCAGTTCTTC	CASSPSGRSGKQFF
NA	TRBD2	TRBV4-3	TRBJ2-3	TGCGCCAGCAGCCAAAGACTAGCGGGGGACGGAGGCACAGATACGCAGTATTTT	CASSQRLAGDGGTDTQYF
NA	TRBD2	TRBV28	TRBJ2-1	TGTGCCAGCAGCTTGCGCCCCGGGACTAGCGGGAGTGATGAGCAGTTCTTC	CASSLRPGTSGSDEQFF
NA	NA	TRBV15	TRBJ2-1	TGTGCCACCAGCCAAGGAGGGGGGGGCAATGAGCAGTTCTTC	CATSQGGGGNEQFF
NA	TRBD2	TRBV30	TRBJ2-2	TGTGCCTGGAGTGTCACGGTGACTAGCGGGAGCCCCGGGGAGCTGTTTTTT	CAWSVTVTSGSPGELFF
few	NA	TRBV28	TRBJ2-7	TGTGCCAGCAGTTTATACGCAGACCCCTACGAGCAGTACTTC	CASSLYADPYEQYF
NA	NA	TRBV27	TRBJ2-7	TGTGCCAGCAGTCACGGACAGAACTACGAGCAGTACTTC	CASSHGQNYEQYF
NA	NA	TRBV2	TRBJ1-5	TGTGCCAGCAGCCCCGGTGGAGGGCCATATCAGCCCCAGCATTTT	CASSPGGGPYQPQHF